This T cell receptor beta chain is drawn from a study of T-cell reconstitution after alpha-beta-depleted transplantation in children. General study results and limits: Some patients' high day-60 TCRbeta diversity was attributed to recipient cells surviving conditioning. Expanded graft clones, several hundred of them, were reportedly the source of alpha-beta T cells about two months after transplant. T-cell numbers and diversity, one year after transplant, stemmed largely from T cells that were newly produced.

A TCRbeta library incorporating unique molecular identifiers was prepared. TCRdb ran MiXCR on the PCR reads and lists one entry per CDR3 protein. The sample holds about 190,000 distinct CDR3 sequences; 11% are singletons and the top ten take around 14%. V dropped 4 bases and J dropped 0; count of bases not matched to a gene: 3. The CDR3 has 16 residues. Germline CDR1 and CDR2: MNHEY and SVGAGI. This clonotype was observed many times. Its antigen is not identified. The genes are TRBV6-5 and TRBJ1-5, with 10 nucleotides matching TRBD1. The specimen was PBMCs, collected before TCRalphabeta/CD19-depleted stem cell transplant. The receptor comes from a boy under 10 years old with acute myeloid leukemia, due to receive a stem cell transplant. CDR3: CASSSRDRGSNQPQHF. The DNA of the CDR3 is TGTGCCAGCAGTTCCCGGGACAGGGGTAGCAATCAGCCCCAGCATTTT.